These 5 T cell receptor beta chains share one sample of origin, sequenced in a study of blood T cell repertoires in COVID-19 (dated by TCRdb to about 2020). The library was obtained by the immunoSEQ multiplex PCR assay. TCRdb stores this immuneACCESS table with in-frame sequences only. Part of the clones is absent; in the studies checked, under half of the shortfall reflects unresolved V genes, and no reason is known for the rest. Within this sample are 60,000 to 70,000 clones, with about 90% of them counted one time only. The ten largest clones capture around 14% of the sample. The sample taken for sequencing was peripheral blood. The receptors were sampled from a human donor with active COVID-19. The donor label of this sample is uncertain.

V and J are TRBV19 and TRBJ2-2, with D tentatively TRBD1 (5 bases). The V gene's germline CDR1 is LNHDA and CDR2 SQIVND (reference sequence). This CDR3 is 16 amino acids long. Trimming cost V 7 bases and J 4 bases, with 19 bases left between them. DNA of the CDR3: TGTGCCAGTATGCAAAGGGGCGCCCAGGTCACCGGGGAGCTGTTTTTT. It translates to CASMQRGAQVTGELFF. The whole variable domain, remainder taken from reference TRBV19 and TRBJ2-2, is DGGITQSPKYLFRKEGQNVTLSCEQNLNHDAMYWYRQDPGQGLRLIYYSQIVNDFQKGDIAEGYSVSREKKESFPLTVTSAQKNPTAFYLCASMQRGAQVTGELFFGEGSRLTVL.

V gene TRBV12-3 or TRBV12-4 combines with J gene TRBJ2-7; D gene ambiguous. The CDR3 consists of 12 residues. The germline V and J ends were trimmed by 6 bases and 3 bases, with 9 bases remaining between them. The CDR3 bases are TGTGCCAGCAGGCGAGCCAACTACGAGCAGTACTTC. Its translation is CASRRANYEQYF.

The gene calls are TRBV11-3 and TRBJ2-1; 7 bases line up with TRBD2. The CDR3 covers 15 residues. With V trimmed by 6 bases and J by 6 bases, 11 bases remained unmatched. Germline lookup yields CDR1 SGHNT and CDR2 YENEEA. CDR3 DNA sequence: TGTGCCAGCAGTAGTCTGCGGGAGACCACCAATGAGCAGTTCTTC. Residues: CASSSLRETTNEQFF. The full variable domain, with the rest looked up from reference TRBV11-3 and TRBJ2-1, is EAGVVQSPRYKIIEKKQPVAFWCNPISGHNTLYWYLQNLGQGPELLIRYENEEAVDDSQLPKDRFSAERLKGVDSTLKIQPAELGDSAVYLCASSSLRETTNEQFFGPGTRLTVL.

This rearrangement joins TRBV28 to TRBJ2-7; 8 bases align to TRBD2. Trimming removed 6 bases from V and 2 bases from J; junction bases left unmatched: 9. Germline V gene sequence: CDR1 MDHEN, CDR2 SYDVKM. The CDR3 sequence is 15 residues long. CDR3 amino acids: CASRLQLLAAYEQYF. Here the CDR3 DNA reads TGTGCCAGCAGGCTACAACTACTAGCGGCCTACGAGCAGTACTTC.

The chain uses TRBV19 and TRBJ2-1, with a possible D match to TRBD2 (6 bases). CDR3 length equals 14 residues. V lost 6 bases to trimming and J lost 7 bases, with 16 bases between them. The germline V gene has CDR1 LNHDA and CDR2 SQIVND (reference sequence). The CDR3 here is CASRRDFRVNEQFF. DNA of the CDR3: TGTGCCAGTAGGAGGGACTTCCGGGTTAATGAGCAGTTCTTC.